This entry concerns a single T cell receptor beta chain. Some clones are missing from TCRdb's copy, which holds only in-frame ones; the method was immunoSEQ multiplex PCR. The table includes 150,000 to 200,000 clones, 65% to 85% detected once. V was clipped by 1 base and J by 3 bases, with 8 bases between them. Germline loops: CDR1 SGHRS, CDR2 YFSETQ. The CDR3 has 13 residues. The data were obtained in a study of blood T cell repertoires in COVID-19. The TCR comes from a man aged 60-69 years with active or convalescent COVID-19. The sample taken for sequencing was peripheral blood. The chain uses TRBV5-1 and TRBJ2-7, with a weak D call TRBD2 (5 bases). Here the CDR3 reads CASSLSGNYEQYF. CDR3 DNA sequence: TGCGCCAGCAGCTTGTCGGGGAACTACGAGCAGTACTTC. The entire variable domain, with the rest obtained from reference TRBV5-1 and TRBJ2-7, is as follows: KAGVTQTPRYLIKTRGQQVTLSCSPISGHRSVSWYQQTPGQGLQFLFEYFSETQRNKGNFPGRFSGRQFSNSRSEMNVSTLELGDSALYLCASSLSGNYEQYFGPGTRLTVT.